This T cell receptor beta chain was identified in a study of T-cell memory formation after mild COVID-19. The CDR3 runs to 12 residues. Germline V lookup: CDR1 MNHEY, CDR2 SVGEGT. V lost 8 bases and J lost 4, with 10 bases in between. From the 5' RACE reads, TCRdb called clonotypes with MiXCR, one entry per CDR3 protein. The sample shows around 49,000 distinct CDR3 sequences, around 25% of them seen only once. The material sequenced was PBMCs or a T cell subset sorted from them (not recorded which). This rearrangement joins TRBV6-2 or TRBV6-3 to TRBJ2-3; weak D call: TRBD2 (6 bases). This clonotype was obtained from a man in his late teens or twenties who had mild COVID-19 (a few samples of this study predate the infection). Cell type and time point are not known. The CDR3 region has the DNA TGTGCCAGCTCCCCGGGAGCAGATACGCAGTATTTT. Protein sequence: CASSPGADTQYF.